The next 21 T cell receptor delta chains were all read from a single sample in a study of Vδ1+ human thymocytes. Findings of the study overall: In the thymus, TRG and TRD repertoires looked highly polyclonal with Gaussian CDR3 lengths.

Sequences come from RNA converted to cDNA by reverse transcription. Multiplex PCR used pooled V-gene forward primers and a constant-region reverse primer to amplify CDR3s. TCRdb redid the clone calls on the multiplex PCR reads with CATT. The sample has under 25,000 delta-chain clones, 29% seen once; the top ten hold 1.6%. These receptors lack a known antigen. The specimen was Vdelta1+ gamma-delta thymocytes from the thymus. The subset was: FACS-sorted CD3+ TCRalphabeta- TCRVdelta1+ TCRVdelta2- thymocytes. All receptors derive from a boy in the first two years of life who had congenital heart surgery.

The chain links TRDV1 to TRDJ1; 13 nucleotides agree with TRDD3. Germline CDR1 reads TSWWSYY; CDR2 reads QGS. The CDR3 is 20 residues long. J lost 4 bases, V lost 1 base, and 15 bases had no gene match. CDR3 amino acids: CALGEPAGRWTGGYGDKLIF. The DNA of the CDR3 is TGTGCTCTTGGGGAACCCGCGGGGAGGTGGACTGGGGGATACGGCGATAAACTCATCTTT.

This clone turned up a few times. Additional DNA sequences in this sample encode the identical CDR3. V and J are TRDV1 and TRDJ1, with TRDD3 matching 9 bases. V was pared by 3 bases and J by 2 bases, with 7 bases of the junction left unmatched. The CDR3 loop spans 16 amino acids. The germline CDR1 and CDR2 sequences are TSWWSYY and QGS. The CDR3 DNA is TGTGCTCTTGGGGACGGGGATACGGAAGGTACCGATAAACTCATCTTT. Its protein is CALGDGDTEGTDKLIF.

V gene TRDV1 combines with J gene TRDJ1; a weak D match, TRDD3 (6 bases). Germline CDR1 TSWWSYY, CDR2 QGS. The CDR3 contains 19 residues. The CDR3 loop is CALGQKGERNGKYTDKLIF. The CDR3 nucleotides are TGTGCCTTGGGGCAGAAGGGGGAACGTAACGGGAAGTACACCGATAAACTCATCTTT.

The chain couples TRDV1 to TRDJ1; no definite D call. CDR1 TSWWSYY and CDR2 QGS come from the germline V gene. This CDR3 comprises 23 residues. V lost 1 base and J lost 0, with 33 bases in between. CDR3 nucleotides: TGTGCTCTTGGGGAACACAGCCTCCTTTATCCCAACCCCCGGAACCAGTACACCGATAAACTCATCTTT. Its translation: CALGEHSLLYPNPRNQYTDKLIF.

This clone occurred a few times. This chain links TRDV1 with TRDJ1, with TRDD3 as a possible D gene (5 bases). Trimming removed 2 bases at V and 2 bases at J, with 15 bases between. The CDR3 extends over 16 amino acids. Germline V CDR1 and CDR2: TSWWSYY, QGS. The CDR3 sequence: CALGESGGGLTDKLIF. For the CDR3, the DNA is TGTGCTCTTGGGGAATCCGGCGGGGGCCTTACCGATAAACTCATCTTT.

This clone has only a few counts. The V and J genes are TRDV1 and TRDJ1, with 13 bases fitting TRDD3. CDR1 is TSWWSYY, CDR2 QGS, per germline. The junction had 26 bases not matched to a gene; V was cut back by 4 bases and J by 0 bases. The CDR3 consists of 24 residues. CDR3 sequence: CALGGWRVLGDTRIHSGYTDKLIF. DNA for the CDR3: TGTGCTCTTGGGGGATGGCGGGTACTGGGGGATACGCGTATCCACTCGGGGTACACCGATAAACTCATCTTT.

A word on this clone: Given a much more abundant clone one base away, this may be a read error. Within the sample, other DNA sequences also encode this same CDR3. The rearrangement uses TRDV1 and TRDJ1, with D tentatively TRDD2 or TRDD3 (6 bases each). The CDR3 runs to 22 residues. Trimming took off 2 bases at V and 8 bases at J, with 39 bases between the two ends. CDR1 TSWWSYY and CDR2 QGS come from the germline V gene. The CDR3 DNA follows: TGTGCTCTTGGGGAAGGCCCCCCTTCCCCCGGGTACTGGGAAACACCTATCGACAAACTCATCTTT. Amino acid sequence: CALGEGPPSPGYWETPIDKLIF.

A single count supports this clone. Given a much more abundant clone one base away, this may be a read error. The chain carries TRDV1 and TRDJ1; D is unresolved. The J call is doubtful: the DNA matches TRDJ2 better. Germline CDR1 TSWWSYY, CDR2 QGS. CDR3 length: 12 amino acids. The CDR3 loop is CALGEPPDKLFF. CDR3 sequence (DNA): TGTGCTCTTGGGGAACCCCCCGATAAACTCTTCTTT.

This clone was observed at least ten times. The rearrangement joins TRDV1 to TRDJ1, with 8 positions matching TRDD3. Germline V gene data show CDR1 as TSWWSYY and CDR2 as QGS. This CDR3 spans 18 amino acids. The V and J ends lost 5 bases and 0 bases, in that order; junction bases with no gene match: 14. For the CDR3, the DNA is TGTGCTCTTGGGCCCCTGTACGTCTGGGGGAGACACACCGATAAACTCATCTTT. Translation: CALGPLYVWGRHTDKLIF.

In this sample, this clone turned up a few times. V is TRDV1 and J is TRDJ1; possibly TRDD2 for D (5 bases). Germline CDR1 TSWWSYY, CDR2 QGS. V lost 2 bases, J lost 0 bases, and 13 bases lay in between. This CDR3 has 16 residues. The CDR3 region is CALGEFGFQYTDKLIF. The CDR3 DNA reads as TGTGCTCTTGGGGAATTTGGCTTCCAGTACACCGATAAACTCATCTTT.

The genes are TRDV1 and TRDJ1; TRDD3 agrees at 9 bases. The V gene end was trimmed by 0 bases and the J gene end by 1 base; junction bases not matched to a gene: 12. The CDR3 is 19 amino acids. CDR1 is TSWWSYY and CDR2 is QGS in the germline V gene. The DNA of the CDR3 is TGTGCTCTTGGGGAACTGGGGGATACCGCCCCGGATGGCACCGATAAACTCATCTTT. Translated: CALGELGDTAPDGTDKLIF.

The gene calls are TRDV1 and TRDJ1; 9 bases line up with TRDD3. The V gene end was trimmed by 8 bases and the J gene end by 0 bases; junction bases not matched to a gene: 13. The CDR3 totals 17 residues. The V gene's germline CDR1 is TSWWSYY and CDR2 QGS. The CDR3 is CALTWGITRRYTDKLIF. Written as DNA, the CDR3 is TGTGCTCTTACCTGGGGGATTACAAGACGGTACACCGATAAACTCATCTTT.

V usage is TRDV1 and J usage is TRDJ1, with D possibly being TRDD2 (5 bases). CDR1 and CDR2 from the germline V gene are TSWWSYY and QGS. Trimming took 0 bases from V and 8 from J, leaving 22 bases between them. The CDR3 extends over 17 amino acids. The CDR3 loop reads CALGELGSCFVLEKLIF. The CDR3 DNA follows: TGTGCTCTTGGGGAACTCGGTTCCTGCTTCGTACTAGAAAAACTCATCTTT.

About this clone itself: Other DNA sequences from this sample encode an identical CDR3 as well. The chain links TRDV1 to TRDJ2, with TRDD3 matching over 10 bases. CDR1 TSWWSYY and CDR2 QGS come from the germline V gene. The CDR3 totals 23 residues. V lost 3 bases to trimming and J lost 0 bases; unmatched junction nucleotides: 22. In DNA, the CDR3 is TGTGCTCTTGGGGATCCTGTTCCACCTATGCCTTGGGGGATACCCGCTTTGACAGCACAACTCTTCTTT. Its translation: CALGDPVPPMPWGIPALTAQLFF.

The rearrangement joins TRDV1 to TRDJ1; 10 bases align to TRDD3. The CDR3 contains 20 residues. V shed 5 bases, J shed 6 bases, and the junction held 24 bases outside the gene matches. Germline CDR1 reads TSWWSYY; CDR2 reads QGS. This CDR3 reads CALGTGSTARGATGGYKLIF. The CDR3 coding sequence is TGTGCTCTTGGGACAGGGAGTACGGCCCGGGGAGCAACTGGGGGATATAAACTCATCTTT.

This clone appeared a few times. The genes are TRDV1 and TRDJ1; 12 bases agree with TRDD3. V was clipped by 5 bases and J by 3 bases; unmatched bases: 16. Germline assignment: CDR1 TSWWSYY and CDR2 QGS. This CDR3 spans 19 amino acids. CDR3 in amino acids: CALGSPFSYPGGYADKLIF. For the CDR3, the DNA is TGTGCTCTTGGGTCCCCTTTTTCCTACCCTGGGGGATACGCCGATAAACTCATCTTT.

The table lists this clone with a few counts. This chain joins TRDV1 and TRDJ1; 7 bases are shared with TRDD2. CDR3 length: 16 amino acids. Germline trimming cut 2 bases from V and 3 bases from J; bases unmatched to any gene: 9. Germline CDR1 TSWWSYY, CDR2 QGS. The CDR3 bases are TGTGCTCTTGGGGAAAATTCCTACATCCACCCCGATAAACTCATCTTT. Its protein product is CALGENSYIHPDKLIF.

This clone was observed a few times. The rearrangement joins TRDV1 to TRDJ1; tentatively, D is TRDD3 (5 bases). Trimming took off 9 bases at V and 7 bases at J, with 18 bases between the two ends. CDR3 length: 13 amino acids. Per germline, CDR1 TSWWSYY and CDR2 QGS. The CDR3 here is CALMGGGGGKLIF. The DNA for the CDR3 is TGTGCTCTGATGGGAGGGGGTGGAGGTAAACTCATCTTT.

In this sample, this clone turned up a few times. Other nucleotide sequences in the sample specify the same CDR3. The V call is TRDV1, the J call TRDJ1; 7 bases line up with TRDD2. The germline V gene has CDR1 TSWWSYY and CDR2 QGS. V dropped 1 base and J dropped 4; count of bases not matched to a gene: 12. There are 17 residues in the CDR3. CDR3 sequence (DNA): TGTGCTCTTGGGGAACGCAAAGGCCTTCCTTATAACGATAAACTCATCTTT. The encoded protein is CALGERKGLPYNDKLIF.

The genes are TRDV1 and TRDJ1, with a weak D call TRDD3 (6 bases). Germline CDR1 reads TSWWSYY; CDR2 reads QGS. This CDR3 spans 18 amino acids. Trimming stripped 4 bases from V and 4 bases from J, with 25 bases between. For the CDR3, the DNA is TGTGCTCTTGGGGGAACCACTGGGCTGAACTTATTCCGCGATAAACTCATCTTT. Its translation: CALGGTTGLNLFRDKLIF.

This chain connects TRDV1 to TRDJ1, with TRDD3 identical over 8 bases. This CDR3 contains 18 residues. The V segment lost 4 bases and the J segment 0 bases; nucleotides outside the gene matches: 13. CDR1 TSWWSYY and CDR2 QGS come from the germline V gene. The CDR3 loop is CALGARGGYGRDTDKLIF. In DNA, the CDR3 is TGTGCTCTTGGGGCGAGAGGGGGATATGGCAGGGACACCGATAAACTCATCTTT.